This TCR beta chain comes out of a study of blood T cells in healthy people across ages. A minimum of 5 micrograms of total RNA was extracted per sample. Losses at the gene ends were 5 bases for V and 2 bases for J; bases not matched to a gene: 10. This CDR3 contains 16 residues. Germline V lookup: CDR1 LNHNV, CDR2 YYDKDF (reference sequence). The use of a sample-barcoded 5' primer and a J-beta primer mix characterized a second PCR of roughly 7 to 11 cycles. Every single cDNA molecule received a tag from a template-switch adaptor with 12 random nucleotides. Each CDR3 protein is one row after TCRdb ran MiXCR on the 5' RACE reads. The top ten clones hold roughly 23% of a sample with some 1.8 million distinct CDR3 sequences, roughly two fifths of them seen once.

The sequencing input was blood. The clonotype comes from a human donor in good health. The V gene is TRBV15, the J gene TRBJ2-7; TRBD2 aligns across 9 bases. Written as DNA, the CDR3 is TGTGCCACCAGCGGCCCCTCTAGCGGGGTCGCCTACGAGCAGTACTTC. It specifies CATSGPSSGVAYEQYF.